Shown below are 27 T cell receptor beta chains from a single sample sequenced in a study of T-cell reconstitution after alpha-beta-depleted transplantation in children. TCRbeta library preparation incorporated unique molecular identifiers. Via MiXCR, TCRdb re-called the PCR reads, giving one row per CDR3 protein. The sample carries hundreds of thousands of distinct CDR3 sequences, about 10% recorded once. Sequences were derived from PBMCs from the stem cell graft donor, sampled from the stem cell graft. Receptors originate from a human donor who donated a stem cell graft to a child with acute myeloid leukemia.

In this sample, this clonotype turned up many times. This chain links TRBV20-1 with TRBJ2-5; 7 nucleotides align to TRBD1. The germline gives CDR1 DFQATT, CDR2 SNEGSKA (reference sequence). The CDR3 has 12 residues. For the CDR3, the DNA is TGCAGCGCCAGGACAGGTCAAGAGACCCAGTACTTC. This codes for CSARTGQETQYF.

In this sample, this clonotype turned up a few times. The chain links TRBV7-2 to TRBJ2-5, with unresolved D. Trimming cost V 1 base and J 5 bases, with 11 bases left between them. Per the germline V gene, CDR1 is SGHTA and CDR2 is FQGNSA. This CDR3 has 14 residues. CDR3 DNA: TGTGCCAGCAGCTTAGAGTGGACCGGCGAGACCCAGTACTTC. Protein sequence: CASSLEWTGETQYF.

This clonotype occurred many times. The V gene is TRBV20-1, the J gene TRBJ2-1; TRBD1 might be the D (6 bases). Trimming removed 8 bases from V and 5 bases from J, with 22 bases in between. Germline assignment: CDR1 DFQATT and CDR2 SNEGSKA (reference sequence). The CDR3 extends over 15 amino acids. The DNA for the CDR3 is TGCAGTTCCTGGGTCCCAACTAGACAGGACAATGAGCAGTTCTTC. This encodes CSSWVPTRQDNEQFF.

This clonotype was seen only a few times. The chain has TRBV28 and TRBJ2-3; 10 nucleotides line up with TRBD2. The CDR3 is 17 residues long. CDR1 and CDR2 from the germline V gene are MDHEN and SYDVKM. V lost 4 bases, J lost 0 bases, and 7 bases stayed unmatched. The CDR3 loop reads CASSSPRTSGSTDTQYF. The CDR3 DNA sequence: TGTGCCAGCAGTTCCCCCAGGACTAGCGGTAGCACAGATACGCAGTATTTT. Filled out from reference TRBV28 and TRBJ2-3, the complete variable domain reads DVKVTQSSRYLVKRTGEKVFLECVQDMDHENMFWYRQDPGLGLRLIYFSYDVKMKEKGDIPEGYSVSREKKERFSLILESASTNQTSMYLCASSSPRTSGSTDTQYFGPGTRLTVL.

This clonotype was counted many times. The rearrangement joins TRBV29-1 to TRBJ1-6; D may be TRBD1 (6 bases). The germline V and J ends were trimmed by 8 bases and 9 bases, with 26 bases remaining between them. CDR1 SQVTM and CDR2 ANQGSEA come from the germline V gene. The CDR3 covers 16 residues. The DNA of the CDR3 is TGCAGCTCGCCCCGGCCAACAGGGTGTCCAAGTTCACCCCTCCACTTT. Protein product: CSSPRPTGCPSSPLHF.

The chain has TRBV20-1 and TRBJ2-7, with D hard to call. Trimming cost V 2 bases and J 0 bases, with 5 bases left between them. Germline values: CDR1 DFQATT, CDR2 SNEGSKA (reference sequence). CDR3 length: 12 residues. CDR3 sequence: CSARLNSYEQYF. In DNA, the CDR3 is TGCAGTGCTAGACTAAACTCCTACGAGCAGTACTTC.

V and J are TRBV19 and TRBJ1-1, with D maybe TRBD1 (5 bases). Trimming took 2 bases from V and 4 from J, leaving 14 bases between them. CDR3 length: 15 residues. The V gene's germline CDR1 is LNHDA and CDR2 SQIVND (reference sequence). For the CDR3, the DNA is TGTGCCAGTAGTATAATCAGTGGGAGGGGCACTGAAGCTTTCTTT. Residues: CASSIISGRGTEAFF.

This clonotype was observed a handful of times. The chain has TRBV18 and TRBJ2-1, with D possibly matching TRBD1 (6 bases). The CDR3 has 16 residues. With 4 bases removed from V and 0 bases from J, the gap between germline ends came to 13 bases. Germline CDR1 KGHSH, CDR2 LQKENI. The CDR3 loop reads CASSLYRDNSYNEQFF. The CDR3 nucleotides are TGTGCCAGCTCACTTTACCGGGACAACTCCTACAATGAGCAGTTCTTC.

V gene TRBV27 combines with J gene TRBJ1-1, with D perhaps TRBD1 (5 bases). The germline V gene encodes CDR1 MNHEY and CDR2 SMNVEV (reference sequence). The V gene lost 4 bases and the J gene lost 3 bases, with 18 bases spanning the gap. This CDR3 comprises 16 residues. CDR3 nucleotides: TGTGCCAGCAGTTCCGCGTTGGGGGTAAGCTACACTGAAGCTTTCTTT. Protein: CASSSALGVSYTEAFF.

This clonotype has a count of ten or more. The chain has TRBV6-2 or TRBV6-3 and TRBJ2-2; 11 nucleotides match TRBD2. V was clipped by 5 bases and J by 7 bases; unmatched bases: 6. Germline-derived CDR1 and CDR2 are MNHEY and SVGEGT. The CDR3 length is 15 residues. Here the CDR3 reads CASSRLAGSSGELFF. The CDR3 DNA is TGTGCCAGCAGTAGACTAGCGGGATCGAGCGGGGAGCTGTTTTTT.

This clonotype was seen more than once but under ten times. This chain uses TRBV29-1 with TRBJ2-2; no definite D call. V gave up 4 bases and J gave up 5 bases, with 8 bases separating them. This CDR3 contains 12 residues. Per the germline V gene, CDR1 is SQVTM and CDR2 is ANQGSEA. The CDR3 DNA sequence: TGCAGCGTTGGTACCCAAACCGGGGAGCTGTTTTTT. Amino acid sequence: CSVGTQTGELFF.

The chain is built from TRBV7-2 and TRBJ2-1; 9 nucleotides agree with TRBD2. CDR1 SGHTA and CDR2 FQGNSA come from the germline V gene. V lost 5 bases, J lost 10 bases, and 12 bases stayed unmatched. This CDR3 comprises 15 residues. CDR3 residues: CASSPRRLAGTEQFF. The CDR3 DNA sequence: TGTGCCAGCAGCCCCAGACGTCTAGCGGGGACCGAGCAGTTCTTC.

The chain recombines TRBV21-1 with TRBJ2-5; the table calls TRBD1, which could not be checked here. TRBV21-1 is shown as a pseudogene. This CDR3 is 14 amino acids long. CDR3 loop: CAGGLRVDRETQYF. CDR3 nucleotide sequence: TGTGCCGGCGGATTACGGGTGGACAGAGAGACCCAGTACTTC.

The chain uses TRBV12-3 or TRBV12-4 and TRBJ1-5; possibly TRBD1 for D (6 bases). The CDR3 is 16 residues long. V was pared by 5 bases and J by 1 base, with 15 bases between. CDR3 amino acids: CASSAPGGKSNQPQHF. CDR3 nucleotide sequence: TGTGCCAGCAGTGCCCCGGGGGGCAAGAGCAATCAGCCCCAGCATTTT.

The genes are TRBV3-1 and TRBJ2-4; D unresolved. The germline V gene encodes CDR1 LGHDT and CDR2 YNNKEL (reference sequence). Deletions cut 8 bases from V and 4 bases from J, with 18 bases between. The CDR3 is 15 amino acids. The CDR3 sequence is CASYQGTGPKNIQYF. The CDR3 coding sequence is TGTGCCAGCTACCAAGGAACCGGGCCTAAAAACATTCAGTACTTC.

The V gene is TRBV4-3, the J gene TRBJ2-6; unclear D gene. Trimming shortened V by 2 bases and J by 4 bases, and 15 bases separated the two germline ends. The CDR3 totals 17 residues. Germline V CDR1 and CDR2: LGHNA, YSLEER. This CDR3 is CASSQSVSWVGANVLTF. CDR3 in DNA: TGCGCCAGCAGCCAATCGGTCAGCTGGGTAGGGGCCAACGTCCTGACTTTC.

This clonotype was detected only a few times. The chain links TRBV7-9 to TRBJ1-2; 9 bases fit TRBD1. Losses at the gene ends were 5 bases for V and 8 bases for J; bases not matched to a gene: 9. Germline V gene lookup returns CDR1 SEHNR and CDR2 FQNEAQ (reference sequence). The CDR3 sequence is 14 residues long. CDR3 nucleotides: TGTGCCAGCAGCCGAGAGAGACAGGGGGACGGCTACACCTTC. This codes for CASSRERQGDGYTF.

The sample holds many counts of this clonotype. This chain links TRBV7-2 with TRBJ2-6, with a possible D match to TRBD2 (5 bases). The CDR3 contains 15 residues. The ends were cut back, 6 bases at V and 0 bases at J, with 9 bases in the middle. Germline CDR1 reads SGHTA; CDR2 reads FQGNSA. The chain's CDR3 is CASSLRVSGANVLTF. CDR3 bases: TGTGCCAGCAGTTTGAGGGTCTCTGGGGCCAACGTCCTGACTTTC.

This rearrangement joins TRBV7-6 to TRBJ2-2; D may be TRBD2 (6 bases). V lost 1 base, J lost 3 bases, and 12 bases lay in between. The CDR3 spans 16 residues. The germline V gene encodes CDR1 SGHVS and CDR2 FNYEAQ. Here the CDR3 DNA reads TGTGCCAGCAGCTTAGGTTTTAGCGGAGACACCGGGGAGCTGTTTTTT. Translating gives CASSLGFSGDTGELFF.

This clonotype has a count of ten or more. The V gene is TRBV29-1, the J gene TRBJ2-7; D gene uncertain. V gave up 4 bases and J gave up 1 base, with 8 bases separating them. CDR1 and CDR2 (germline): SQVTM, ANQGSEA. The CDR3 loop spans 12 amino acids. The CDR3 here is CSVVVGSYEQYF. The CDR3 nucleotides read TGCAGCGTTGTAGTCGGTTCCTACGAGCAGTACTTC.

Concerning this clonotype itself: This could be a read error, since a much larger clone is one nucleotide away. In DNA, the CDR3 is TGCGCCAGCAGCTTGGCTCAGGGAGGGATCGACGGGCAGTACTTC. Its translation is CASSLAQGGIDGQYF. The rearrangement uses TRBV5-1 and TRBJ2-7, with 7 bases that match TRBD2. CDR1 is SGHRS, CDR2 YFSETQ, per germline. CDR3 length equals 15 residues. The J segment lost 9 bases and the V segment lost 0 bases, leaving 12 bases of the junction unmatched.

This clonotype has ten or more counts. The chain joins TRBV6-2 or TRBV6-3 to TRBJ1-1, with D perhaps TRBD1 (5 bases). V lost 6 bases to trimming and J lost 1 base, with 12 bases between them. Germline V CDR1 and CDR2: MNHEY, SVGEGT. The CDR3 is 14 residues long. The CDR3 loop reads CASRGTGGNTEAFF. For the CDR3, the DNA is TGTGCCAGCAGAGGAACGGGGGGGAACACTGAAGCTTTCTTT.

CDR3 nucleotides: TGCAGTGCTAGAGATGGACTAGCGGGGTTCAATGAGCAGTTCTTC. Encoded protein: CSARDGLAGFNEQFF. V gene TRBV20-1 combines with J gene TRBJ2-1; the match to TRBD2 covers 12 bases. The trim removed 0 bases at V and 6 bases at J, leaving 3 bases unmatched. The CDR3 is 15 amino acids. CDR1 is DFQATT and CDR2 is SNEGSKA in the germline V gene (reference sequence).

This clonotype was counted many times. Because the CDR3's place on the DNA is in doubt, the DNA is left out and the CDR3 is given as listed by TCRdb. The chain joins TRBV12-3 or TRBV12-4 to TRBJ1-5. Including both end residues, the CDR3 is 15 amino acids long. CDR3 region: CASSSSGFANQPQHF.

This clonotype was seen a few times. The chain combines TRBV12-5 with TRBJ2-7; 10 nucleotides align to TRBD1. V gave up 7 bases and J gave up 4 bases; unmatched junction bases: 4. CDR3 length: 13 residues. CDR1 LGHNT and CDR2 FRNRAP come from the germline V gene. CDR3 sequence reads: CASARDRGYEQYF. CDR3 sequence (DNA): TGTGCTAGTGCTAGGGACAGGGGATACGAGCAGTACTTC.

There are many counts of this clonotype. The chain is built from TRBV2 and TRBJ2-5; 9 bases are a match to TRBD2. The germline CDR1 and CDR2 sequences are SNHLY and FYNNEI. The trim removed 6 bases at V and 2 bases at J, leaving 4 bases unmatched. The CDR3 spans 14 residues. CDR3 amino acids: CASRPTSGQETQYF. DNA of the CDR3: TGTGCCAGCAGACCGACTAGCGGTCAAGAGACCCAGTACTTC.

In its sample, this clonotype was seen many times. The rearrangement links TRBV29-1 to TRBJ2-3; D is possibly TRBD2 (5 bases). V dropped 2 bases and J dropped 9 bases, with 12 bases sitting between them. This CDR3 spans 12 amino acids. Germline assignment: CDR1 SQVTM and CDR2 ANQGSEA. CDR3 protein: CSVEQGEGTQYF. In nucleotides, the CDR3 is TGCAGCGTTGAACAAGGAGAGGGAACGCAGTATTTT.